This record concerns one T cell receptor beta chain sequence. These data are taken from a study of blood T cell repertoires in COVID-19. Study-level background: Acute and convalescent COVID-19 samples came from the United States, Italy and Spain. PBMCs, B-cell-depleted T cells, or T cells were the source of the cDNA or gDNA that made up the material.

Per the original methods: Nucleated cell counts were estimated from reference gene primer amplification. Produced via immunoSEQ multiplex PCR; TCRdb's table is partial and in-frame only. The DNA was the basis for D and trimming; V, J and clone size are from that table. The table includes 55,000 to 75,000 clones, around 83% detected once. This TCR came from a man in his 70s with acute or convalescent COVID-19. Sequencing was performed on peripheral blood.

The CDR3 nucleotides are TGTGCCAGCGGAGCCCGGCACCTTAACGGGAAACTGTTTTTT. As protein: CASGARHLNGKLFF. V gene TRBV27 combines with J gene TRBJ1-4; no reliable D call. From germline, CDR1 is MNHEY and CDR2 SMNVEV (reference sequence). The CDR3 is 14 amino acids. The ends were cut back, 8 bases at V and 11 bases at J, with 21 bases in the middle.